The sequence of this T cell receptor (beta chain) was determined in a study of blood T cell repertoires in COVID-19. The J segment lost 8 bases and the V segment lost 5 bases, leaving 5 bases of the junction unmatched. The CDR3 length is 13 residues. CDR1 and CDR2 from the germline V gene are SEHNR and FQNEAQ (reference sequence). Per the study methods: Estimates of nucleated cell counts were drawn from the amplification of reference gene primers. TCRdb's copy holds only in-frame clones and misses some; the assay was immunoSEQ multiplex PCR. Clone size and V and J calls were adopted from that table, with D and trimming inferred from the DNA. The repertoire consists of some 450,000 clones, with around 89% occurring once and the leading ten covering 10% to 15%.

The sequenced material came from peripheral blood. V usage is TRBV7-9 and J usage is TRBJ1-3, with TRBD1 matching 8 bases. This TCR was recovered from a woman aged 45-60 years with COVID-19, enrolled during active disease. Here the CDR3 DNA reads TGTGCCAGCAGCCCCGGACAGGGAGACACCATATATTTT. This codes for CASSPGQGDTIYF. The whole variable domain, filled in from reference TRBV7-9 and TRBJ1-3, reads DTGVSQNPRHKITKRGQNVTFRCDPISEHNRLYWYRQTLGQGPEFLTYFQNEAQLEKSRLLSDRFSAERPKGSFSTLEIQRTEQGDSAMYLCASSPGQGDTIYFGEGSWLTVV.